The source of this T cell receptor beta chain is a study of blood T cell repertoires in COVID-19. Germline CDR1 is SGHRS and CDR2 is YFSETQ. The CDR3 length is 13 residues. V dropped 1 base and J dropped 6 bases, with 10 bases sitting between them. Original methodology: From reference gene primer amplification, estimates of nucleated cell counts were derived. Generated by immunoSEQ multiplex PCR, the TCRdb table keeps only in-frame clones and is missing some. V and J calls and clone size follow that table, whereas D and trimming were derived from the DNA. The repertoire has roughly 130,000 clones, around 79% of them found once; the top ten carry just under 5%.

The TCR was taken from a woman in her sixties or seventies with COVID-19, enrolled during active disease. The chain joins TRBV5-1 to TRBJ1-2; tentative D call: TRBD1 (6 bases). Sequenced input: peripheral blood. This CDR3 is CASSLFQGNGYTF. CDR3 bases: TGCGCCAGCAGCTTGTTTCAGGGGAATGGCTACACCTTC.